The T cell receptor (beta chain) described here comes from a study of T cell repertoires in cytomegalovirus infection. Study context: Both recently identified HLA-C-restricted and well-studied HLA-B-restricted CMV epitopes were used in the study.

TCRdb analysed the reads with MiXCR anew, one entry per CDR3 protein. The sample has around 300,000 distinct CDR3 sequences, roughly 21% seen once. With 0 bases clipped from V and 9 bases from J, the junction kept 10 bases outside the gene matches. Per the germline V gene, CDR1 is MGHRA and CDR2 is YSYEKL. The length of the CDR3 is 17 residues. Study-wide results and limits: HLA-C-restricted, CMV-specific TCR beta clonotypes were dominant ex vivo.

Regarding this clonotype: Its antigen is undetermined.

The input for sequencing was cultured PBMCs, taken from culture after CMV antigen stimulation. The V gene is TRBV4-1, the J gene TRBJ2-1; 11 nucleotides match TRBD2. The receptor's source is a human donor in good health (CMV status not recorded). Some clones in this sample may be carry-over from other donors' samples. This CDR3 reads CASSQDISTSGIGEQFF. In DNA form, the CDR3 reads TGCGCCAGCAGCCAAGATATTTCGACTAGCGGGATCGGTGAGCAGTTCTTC.